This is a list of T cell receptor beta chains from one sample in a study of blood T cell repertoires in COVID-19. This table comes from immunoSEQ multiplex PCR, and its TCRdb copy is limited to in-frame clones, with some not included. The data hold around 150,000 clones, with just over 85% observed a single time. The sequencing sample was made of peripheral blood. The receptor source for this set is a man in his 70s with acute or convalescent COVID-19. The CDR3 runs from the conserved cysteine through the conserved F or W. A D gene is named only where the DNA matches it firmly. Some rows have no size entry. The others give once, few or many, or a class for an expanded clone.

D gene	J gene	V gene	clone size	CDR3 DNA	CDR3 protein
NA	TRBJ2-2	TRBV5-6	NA	TGTGCCAGCAGCTTGGGGTCGGGTAGTCACACCGGGGAGCTGTTTTTT	CASSLGSGSHTGELFF
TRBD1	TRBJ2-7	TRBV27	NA	TGTGCCAGCACCTCGACAGGGGGTCCCTCCATCGAGCAGTACTTC	CASTSTGGPSIEQYF
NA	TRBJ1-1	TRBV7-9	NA	TGTGCCAGCAGCTTAGCTCTGACAGGACTCAACACTGAAGCTTTCTTT	CASSLALTGLNTEAFF
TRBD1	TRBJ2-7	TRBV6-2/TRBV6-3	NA	TGTGCCAGCAGTTACGGGGACAGGGTCTACGAGCAGTACTTC	CASSYGDRVYEQYF
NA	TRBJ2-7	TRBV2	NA	TGTGCCAGCAGTGAATGGGACATAGGCGAGCAGTACTTC	CASSEWDIGEQYF
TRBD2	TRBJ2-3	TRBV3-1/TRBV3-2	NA	TGTGCCAGCAGCCGGGAGGGGAAGGATACGCAGTATTTT	CASSREGKDTQYF
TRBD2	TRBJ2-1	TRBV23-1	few	TGCGCCAGGGCTAGCGGGTGCAGCTCCTACAATGAGCAGTTCTTC	CARASGCSSYNEQFF
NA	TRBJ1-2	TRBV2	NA	TGTGCCAGCAGAACAGACAACTATGGCTACACCTTC	CASRTDNYGYTF
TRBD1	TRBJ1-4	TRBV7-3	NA	TGTGCCAGCAGCCAAGGTCCCAGGGGGCAGGGTGAAAAACTGTTTTTT	CASSQGPRGQGEKLFF
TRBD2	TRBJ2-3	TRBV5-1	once	TGCGCCAGCAGCCTGACTAGCGGGGCCTCAGATACGCAGTATTTT	CASSLTSGASDTQYF
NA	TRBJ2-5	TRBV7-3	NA	TGTGCCAGCAGCCAGCAGGGAAATCGCGGTATAGAGACCCAGTACTTC	CASSQQGNRGIETQYF
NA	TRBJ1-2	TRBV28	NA	TGTGCCAGCAGTTTATTGAGCTATGGCTACACCTTC	CASSLLSYGYTF
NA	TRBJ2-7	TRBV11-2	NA	TGTGCCAGCAGCCTACGGACAGTCGTCTACGAGCAGTACTTC	CASSLRTVVYEQYF
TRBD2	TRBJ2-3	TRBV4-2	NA	TGTGCCAGCAGCCAACTACTAGCGGTCACAGATACGCAGTATTTT	CASSQLLAVTDTQYF
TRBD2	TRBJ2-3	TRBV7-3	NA	TGTGCCAGCAGCATAACGGGAGGGCGTAAAGATACGCAGTATTTT	CASSITGGRKDTQYF
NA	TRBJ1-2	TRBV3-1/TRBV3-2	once	TGTGCCAGCAGCCAAGTCGGCGACAGCCATAACTATGGCTACACCTTC	CASSQVGDSHNYGYTF
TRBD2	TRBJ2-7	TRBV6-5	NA	TGTGCCAGCATCCGGACTAGCGGGGTCTACGAGCAGTACTTC	CASIRTSGVYEQYF
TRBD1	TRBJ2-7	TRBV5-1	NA	TGCGCCAGCAGCTTAGGGACAGACTCCTACGAGCAGTACTTC	CASSLGTDSYEQYF
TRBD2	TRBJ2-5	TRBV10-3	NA	TGTGCCATCAGTGGCCGGGAGGGACCACAAGAGACCCAGTACTTC	CAISGREGPQETQYF
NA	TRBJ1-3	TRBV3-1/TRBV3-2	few	TGTGCCAGCAGCCAAGCTCTAGGGAGCTCTGGAAACACCATATATTTT	CASSQALGSSGNTIYF
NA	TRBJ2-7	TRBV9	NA	TGTGCCAGCAGCGAGGGGGCGGATGGCCTAGCGGGCGCGTCCTACGAGCAGTACTTC	CASSEGADGLAGASYEQYF
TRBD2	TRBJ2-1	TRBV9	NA	TGTGCCAGCAGCGTAACTAGCGGGAGCCACAATGAGCAGTTCTTC	CASSVTSGSHNEQFF
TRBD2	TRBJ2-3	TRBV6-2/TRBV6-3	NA	TGTGCCAGCAGTTACTCCCCGGCGGGAGGGCCCTCAGATACGCAGTATTTT	CASSYSPAGGPSDTQYF
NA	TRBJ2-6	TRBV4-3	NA	TGCGCCAGCAGCCAAGAAATGGGAGCTGGGGCCAACGTCCTGACTTTC	CASSQEMGAGANVLTF
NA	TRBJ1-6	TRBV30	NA	TGTGCCTGGAGTGTATCCCGGACAAGCTCCTATAATTCACCCCTCCACTTT	CAWSVSRTSSYNSPLHF
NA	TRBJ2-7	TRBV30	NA	TGTGCCTGGAGCCGGAGGGGGGGTTTATACGAGCAGTACTTC	CAWSRRGGLYEQYF
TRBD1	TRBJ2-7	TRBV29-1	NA	TGCAGCGTTGAAGCCACGACAGGGTTTGGGATTACTAGGAAGCAGTACTTC	CSVEATTGFGITRKQYF
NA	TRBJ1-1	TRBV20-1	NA	TGCAGTGCGCGGATGACAGCCGAAGCTTTCTTT	CSARMTAEAFF
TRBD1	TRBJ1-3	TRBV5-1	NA	TGCGCCAGCAGCCAGGGGGCTATCGCTGGAAACACCATATATTTT	CASSQGAIAGNTIYF
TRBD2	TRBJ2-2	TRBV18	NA	TGTGCCAGCTCACCACCGGCGGGAGGGCCGGACACCGGGGAGCTGTTTTTT	CASSPPAGGPDTGELFF
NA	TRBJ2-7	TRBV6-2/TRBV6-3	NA	TGTGCCAGCAGTTACTCACCCGCGGTGTCTTACGAGCAGTACTTC	CASSYSPAVSYEQYF
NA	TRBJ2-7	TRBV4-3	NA	TGCGCCAGCAGCCAAGTTGCGGGGATCTCCTACGAGCAGTACTTC	CASSQVAGISYEQYF
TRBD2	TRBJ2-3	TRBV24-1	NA	TGTGCCACCAGTCCCGGTCTCGCTAGCGGGAGCGATACGCAGTATTTT	CATSPGLASGSDTQYF
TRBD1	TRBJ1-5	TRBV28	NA	TGTGCCAGCAGGCCGACAGGGAAGGGCAATCAGCCCCAGCATTTT	CASRPTGKGNQPQHF
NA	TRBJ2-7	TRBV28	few	TGTGCCAGCAGTCCCCTCGGGCATCGACAGGATCGCTCCTACGAGCAGTACTTC	CASSPLGHRQDRSYEQYF
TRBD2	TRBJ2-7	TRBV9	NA	TGTGCCAGCAGCCCACCCCGGAACAGCGGGAGAGACTACGAGCAGTACTTC	CASSPPRNSGRDYEQYF
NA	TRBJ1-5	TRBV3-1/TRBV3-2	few	TGTGCCAGCAGCCACCTAGATCAGCCCCAGCATTTT	CASSHLDQPQHF
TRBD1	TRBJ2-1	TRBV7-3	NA	TGTGCCAGCAGCTCCGGGACAGGGAGTACCTACAATGAGCAGTTCTTC	CASSSGTGSTYNEQFF
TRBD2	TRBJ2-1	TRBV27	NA	TGTGCCAGCAGCTACGGGACTAGCGGCTACAATGAGCAGTTCTTC	CASSYGTSGYNEQFF
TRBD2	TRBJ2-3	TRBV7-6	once	TGTGCCAGCAGCTTAATGGGGCCTAGCGGTACATCTAGCACAGATACGCAGTATTTT	CASSLMGPSGTSSTDTQYF
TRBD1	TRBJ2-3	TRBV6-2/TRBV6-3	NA	TGTGCCAGCAGCCTCCGACAGGGACCACGCACAGATACGCAGTATTTT	CASSLRQGPRTDTQYF
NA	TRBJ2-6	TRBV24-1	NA	TGTGCCACCAGTGATCTCCGTTCTGGGGCCAACGTCCTGACTTTC	CATSDLRSGANVLTF